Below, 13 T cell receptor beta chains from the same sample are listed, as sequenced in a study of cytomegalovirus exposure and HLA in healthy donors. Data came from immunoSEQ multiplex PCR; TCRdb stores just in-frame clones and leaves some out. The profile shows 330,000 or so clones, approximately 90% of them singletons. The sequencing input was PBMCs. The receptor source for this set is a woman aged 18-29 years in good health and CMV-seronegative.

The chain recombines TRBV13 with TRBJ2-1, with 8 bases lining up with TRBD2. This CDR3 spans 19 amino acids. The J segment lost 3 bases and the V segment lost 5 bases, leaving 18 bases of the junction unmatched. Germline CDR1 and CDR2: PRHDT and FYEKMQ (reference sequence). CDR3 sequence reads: CASSPGELAGAFYYNEQFF. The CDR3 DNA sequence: TGTGCCAGCAGCCCGGGGGAGCTAGCGGGCGCCTTTTACTACAATGAGCAGTTCTTC. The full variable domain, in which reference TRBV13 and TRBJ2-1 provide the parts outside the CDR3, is AAGVIQSPRHLIKEKRETATLKCYPIPRHDTVYWYQQGPGQDPQFLISFYEKMQSDKGSIPDRFSAQQFSDYHSELNMSSLELGDSALYFCASSPGELAGAFYYNEQFFGPGTRLTVL.

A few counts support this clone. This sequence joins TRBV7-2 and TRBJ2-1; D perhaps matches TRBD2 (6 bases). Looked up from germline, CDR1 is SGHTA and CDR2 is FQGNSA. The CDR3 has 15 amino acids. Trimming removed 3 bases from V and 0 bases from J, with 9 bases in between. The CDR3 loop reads CASSLDGSSYNEQFF. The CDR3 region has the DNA TGTGCCAGCAGCTTGGACGGGAGCTCCTACAATGAGCAGTTCTTC.

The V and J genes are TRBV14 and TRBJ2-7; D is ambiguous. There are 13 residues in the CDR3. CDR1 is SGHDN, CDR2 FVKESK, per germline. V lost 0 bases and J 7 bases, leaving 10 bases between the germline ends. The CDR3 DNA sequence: TGTGCCAGCAGCCAAGATCTGATAGCTGAGCAGTACTTC. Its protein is CASSQDLIAEQYF.

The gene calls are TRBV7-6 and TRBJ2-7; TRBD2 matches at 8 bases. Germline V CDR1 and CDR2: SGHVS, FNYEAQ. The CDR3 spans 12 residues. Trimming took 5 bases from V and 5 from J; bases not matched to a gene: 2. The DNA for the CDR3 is TGTGCCAGCAGCCCGGGGGGGCACGAGCAGTACTTC. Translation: CASSPGGHEQYF.

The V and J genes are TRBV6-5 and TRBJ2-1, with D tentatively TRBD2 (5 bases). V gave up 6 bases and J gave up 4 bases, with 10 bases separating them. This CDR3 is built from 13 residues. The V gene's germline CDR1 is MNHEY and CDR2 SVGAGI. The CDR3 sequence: CASRSGGYNEQFF. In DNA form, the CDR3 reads TGTGCCAGCAGGTCCGGCGGGTACAATGAGCAGTTCTTC.

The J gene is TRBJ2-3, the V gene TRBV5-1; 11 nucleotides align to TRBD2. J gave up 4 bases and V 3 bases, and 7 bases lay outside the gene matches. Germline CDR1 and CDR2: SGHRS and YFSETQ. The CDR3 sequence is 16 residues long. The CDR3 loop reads CASSSFSGRAADTQYF. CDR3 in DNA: TGCGCCAGCAGCTCCTTTAGCGGGAGGGCAGCAGATACGCAGTATTTT.

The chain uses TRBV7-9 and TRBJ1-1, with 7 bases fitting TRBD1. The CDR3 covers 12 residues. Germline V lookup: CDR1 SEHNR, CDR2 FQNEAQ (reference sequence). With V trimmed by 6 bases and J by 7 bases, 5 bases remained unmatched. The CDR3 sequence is CASSDRDSEAFF. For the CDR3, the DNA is TGTGCCAGCAGTGACCGGGACAGTGAAGCTTTCTTT.

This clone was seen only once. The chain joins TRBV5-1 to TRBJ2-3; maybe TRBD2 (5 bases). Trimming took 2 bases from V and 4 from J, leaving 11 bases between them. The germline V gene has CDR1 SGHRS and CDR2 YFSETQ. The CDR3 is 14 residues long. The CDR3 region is CASSFGKASDTQYF. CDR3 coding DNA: TGCGCCAGCAGCTTCGGGAAGGCGTCAGATACGCAGTATTTT.

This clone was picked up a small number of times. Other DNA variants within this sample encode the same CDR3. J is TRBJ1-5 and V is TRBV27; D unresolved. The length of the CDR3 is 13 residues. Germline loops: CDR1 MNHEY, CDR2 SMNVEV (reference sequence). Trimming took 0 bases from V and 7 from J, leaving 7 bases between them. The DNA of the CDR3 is TGTGCCAGCAGTTTATCCGGGGTACAGCCCCAGCATTTT. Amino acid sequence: CASSLSGVQPQHF.

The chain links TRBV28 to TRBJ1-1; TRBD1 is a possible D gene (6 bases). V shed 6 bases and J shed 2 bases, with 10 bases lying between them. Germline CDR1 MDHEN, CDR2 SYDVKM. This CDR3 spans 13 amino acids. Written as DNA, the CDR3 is TGTGCCAGCAGCGGACAGCTCAACACTGAAGCTTTCTTT. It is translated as CASSGQLNTEAFF.

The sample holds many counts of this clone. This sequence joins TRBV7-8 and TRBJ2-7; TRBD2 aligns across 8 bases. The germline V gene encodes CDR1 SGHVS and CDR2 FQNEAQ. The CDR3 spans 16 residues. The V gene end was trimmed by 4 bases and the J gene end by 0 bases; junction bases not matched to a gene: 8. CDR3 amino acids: CASSSGGAQSSYEQYF. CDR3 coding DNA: TGTGCCAGCAGCTCCGGGGGGGCGCAGAGCTCCTACGAGCAGTACTTC. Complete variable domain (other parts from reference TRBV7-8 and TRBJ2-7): GAGVSQSPRYKVAKRGQDVALRCDPISGHVSLFWYQQALGQGPEFLTYFQNEAQLDKSGLPSDRFFAERPEGSVSTLKIQRTQQEDSAVYLCASSSGGAQSSYEQYFGPGTRLTVT.

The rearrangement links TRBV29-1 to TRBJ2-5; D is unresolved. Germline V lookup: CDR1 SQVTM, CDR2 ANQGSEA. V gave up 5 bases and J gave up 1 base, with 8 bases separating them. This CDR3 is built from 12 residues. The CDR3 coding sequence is TGCAGCGTTCCCGGGTCCCAAGAGACCCAGTACTTC. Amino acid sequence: CSVPGSQETQYF.

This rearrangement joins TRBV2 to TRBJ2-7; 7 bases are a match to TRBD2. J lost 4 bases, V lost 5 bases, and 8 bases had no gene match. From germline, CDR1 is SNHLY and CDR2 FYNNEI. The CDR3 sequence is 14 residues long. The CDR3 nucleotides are TGTGCCAGCAGTACCGGGACTACCCGATACGAGCAGTACTTC. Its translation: CASSTGTTRYEQYF.